These 29 T cell receptor beta chains were all obtained from the same sample, sequenced in a study of cytomegalovirus exposure and HLA in healthy donors. With 60 Vbeta and 13 Jbeta primers, the PCR was carried out. Measured with immunoSEQ multiplex PCR; TCRdb has only the in-frame clones, and not every one. The ten top clones account for approximately 1.8%, within a sample of about 130,000 clones. The sequenced material came from PBMCs. The source is a man aged 18 to 30 in good health and CMV-seronegative.

The chain uses TRBV7-6 and TRBJ1-5, with D maybe TRBD1 (6 bases). The V end lost 0 bases, the J end lost 7 bases, and 10 bases lay between the germline ends. CDR3 length: 14 residues. Per the germline V gene, CDR1 is SGHVS and CDR2 is FNYEAQ. DNA for the CDR3: TGTGCCAGCAGCTTAGCGCTAGGGGGACAGCCCCAGCATTTT. Encoded protein: CASSLALGGQPQHF.

The chain recombines TRBV25-1 with TRBJ2-7; 7 bases align to TRBD1. CDR1 is MGHDK and CDR2 is SYGVNS in the germline V gene. V trimming: 2 bases; J trimming: 3 bases; junction bases outside the gene matches: 1. The CDR3 length is 13 residues. CDR3 sequence: CASSERGLYEQYF. CDR3 nucleotides: TGTGCCAGCAGTGAAAGGGGGCTCTACGAGCAGTACTTC.

The CDR3, as DNA: TGTGCCAGCAGCTCTGGACAGGCCCAAGAGACCCAGTACTTC. Translating gives CASSSGQAQETQYF. The chain couples TRBV28 to TRBJ2-5; 7 bases are shared with TRBD1. This CDR3 has 14 amino acids. The trim removed 6 bases at V and 1 base at J, leaving 5 bases unmatched. Germline CDR1 is MDHEN and CDR2 is SYDVKM.

The chain employs TRBV9 and TRBJ2-4; D is perhaps TRBD1 (6 bases). The CDR3 is made up of 18 amino acids. Trimming stripped 4 bases from V and 0 bases from J, with 20 bases between. Germline assignment: CDR1 SGDLS and CDR2 YYNGEE. The CDR3 loop reads CASSPGWGQGIAKNIQYF. The CDR3 bases are TGTGCCAGCAGCCCAGGTTGGGGCCAGGGGATAGCCAAAAACATTCAGTACTTC. Drawing the rest from reference TRBV9 and TRBJ2-4, the complete variable domain is DSGVTQTPKHLITATGQRVTLRCSPRSGDLSVYWYQQSLDQGLQFLIQYYNGEERAKGNILERFSAQQFPDLHSELNLSSLELGDSALYFCASSPGWGQGIAKNIQYFGAGTRLSVL.

V gene TRBV5-4 combines with J gene TRBJ1-6, with 8 bases aligning to TRBD1. Germline V gives CDR1 SGHNT, CDR2 YYREEE (reference sequence). The CDR3 is 13 amino acids. J gave up 9 bases and V 6 bases, and 5 bases lay outside the gene matches. For the CDR3, the DNA is TGTGCCAGCAACCGGGACAGGCTTTCACCCCTCCACTTT. Protein: CASNRDRLSPLHF.

The chain couples TRBV9 to TRBJ1-6; D may be TRBD1 (6 bases). V lost 3 bases, J lost 7 bases, and 8 bases lay in between. CDR3 size: 13 residues. Germline-derived CDR1 and CDR2 are SGDLS and YYNGEE. The CDR3 DNA sequence: TGTGCCAGCAGCGGCACAGGGAATTCACCCCTCCACTTT. Translation: CASSGTGNSPLHF.

The chain uses TRBV10-3 and TRBJ2-5; TRBD2 aligns across 11 bases. J was trimmed by 5 bases and V by 3 bases; bases with no gene match: 5. Looked up from germline, CDR1 is ENHRY and CDR2 is SYGVKD. The length of the CDR3 is 15 residues. The CDR3 DNA follows: TGTGCCATCAGTGATCCGACTAGCGGGATGGAGACCCAGTACTTC. Translating gives CAISDPTSGMETQYF.

The gene calls are TRBV29-1 and TRBJ2-7, with D possibly TRBD2 on 5 matching bases. V lost 5 bases and J lost 1, with 15 bases in between. CDR3 size: 14 residues. Germline V gene data show CDR1 as SQVTM and CDR2 as ANQGSEA. The CDR3 spells CSVSTGGGSYEQYF. The CDR3, as DNA: TGCAGCGTTTCCACGGGCGGAGGTTCCTACGAGCAGTACTTC.

The chain uses TRBV28 and TRBJ2-7, with 7 bases matching TRBD1. The V and J ends lost 2 bases and 3 bases, in that order; junction bases with no gene match: 1. The CDR3 sequence is 13 residues long. The germline V gene has CDR1 MDHEN and CDR2 SYDVKM. This CDR3 reads CASSLPGGYEQYF. The DNA of the CDR3 is TGTGCCAGCAGTTTACCAGGGGGCTACGAGCAGTACTTC.

This sequence joins TRBV5-4 and TRBJ2-1; perhaps TRBD1 as D (6 bases). Germline lookup yields CDR1 SGHNT and CDR2 YYREEE (reference sequence). Trimming pared 3 bases from V and 4 bases from J, leaving 14 bases between. CDR3 length: 15 amino acids. The CDR3 here is CASSSRQAFYNEQFF. In DNA, the CDR3 is TGTGCCAGCAGCTCCCGACAGGCCTTTTACAATGAGCAGTTCTTC.

In regard to this clone: At one end the junction does not follow the germline gene, possibly because of a read error. The V and J genes are TRBV12-5 and TRBJ1-2, with D possibly TRBD1 on 5 matching bases. CDR3 length: 13 amino acids. Per germline, CDR1 LGHNT and CDR2 FRNRAP. This CDR3 is CASGLGLNYGYTF. The CDR3 nucleotides read TGTGCTAGTGGCTTGGGACTTAACTATGGCTACACCTTC.

The CDR3 loop is CAWAREVTEAFF. DNA of the CDR3: TGTGCCTGGGCCCGGGAGGTCACTGAAGCTTTCTTT. V and J are TRBV30 and TRBJ1-1, with D hard to call. Deletions cut 5 bases from V and 4 bases from J, with 11 bases between. The germline V gene has CDR1 GTSNPN and CDR2 SVGIG (reference sequence). This CDR3 is 12 amino acids long.

V is TRBV19 and J is TRBJ1-5; D is unresolved. V lost 3 bases and J 5 bases, leaving 11 bases between the germline ends. Germline V gene lookup returns CDR1 LNHDA and CDR2 SQIVND (reference sequence). This CDR3 has 14 residues. As DNA, the CDR3 is TGTGCCAGTAGTATCGTTTTCTTCGATCAGCCCCAGCATTTT. Translated, it gives CASSIVFFDQPQHF.

V and J are TRBV7-3 and TRBJ2-1; TRBD2 matches at 8 bases. The germline V gene has CDR1 SGHTA and CDR2 FQGTGA. The CDR3 sequence is 15 residues long. J was trimmed by 7 bases and V by 2 bases; bases with no gene match: 7. The CDR3 nucleotides are TGTGCCAGCAGCTTACTTGGGACTAGAGGAAATGAGCAGTTCTTC. Translation gives CASSLLGTRGNEQFF.

This chain connects TRBV7-9 to TRBJ1-1; TRBD1 matches 9 bases. Germline loops: CDR1 SEHNR, CDR2 FQNEAQ (reference sequence). V shed 5 bases and J 5 bases; nucleotides not matched to a gene: 12. The CDR3 runs to 16 residues. CDR3 nucleotide sequence: TGTGCCAGCAGCCCGCCCCCCGGGACAGGGTGGACTGAAGCTTTCTTT. Its translation: CASSPPPGTGWTEAFF.

This chain connects TRBV19 to TRBJ2-3, with D perhaps TRBD1 (6 bases). V lost 5 bases, J lost 4 bases, and 13 bases lay in between. The CDR3 runs 14 residues. Germline V gene lookup returns CDR1 LNHDA and CDR2 SQIVND (reference sequence). The CDR3 DNA is TGTGCCAGTAGTTTTGGGGGCGGGTCAGATACGCAGTATTTT. It translates to CASSFGGGSDTQYF.

The chain recombines TRBV25-1 with TRBJ2-6, with 8 nucleotides matching TRBD2. The CDR3 has 18 amino acids. J lost 2 bases, V lost 3 bases, and 9 bases had no gene match. Germline CDR1 reads MGHDK; CDR2 reads SYGVNS. CDR3 DNA sequence: TGTGCCAGCAGTGAGACGATTCCGGGGGGGGCTGGGGCCAACGTCCTGACTTTC. It yields the protein CASSETIPGGAGANVLTF.

The chain has TRBV7-6 and TRBJ2-1; maybe TRBD2 (6 bases). V was shortened by 3 bases and J by 0 bases, with 9 bases between the two germline ends. The V gene's germline CDR1 is SGHVS and CDR2 FNYEAQ. The CDR3 extends over 15 amino acids. The DNA of the CDR3 is TGTGCCAGCAGCTTCGAGCGGGCCTCCTACAATGAGCAGTTCTTC. Translated: CASSFERASYNEQFF.

V usage is TRBV18 and J usage is TRBJ2-7; 7 bases are a match to TRBD1. V lost 6 bases and J lost 4; bases outside the gene matches: 6. CDR3 length: 13 residues. Per the germline V gene, CDR1 is KGHSH and CDR2 is LQKENI. The CDR3 bases are TGTGCCAGCTCCCGGGACAGCCCGTACGAGCAGTACTTC. Protein product: CASSRDSPYEQYF.

The gene calls are TRBV19 and TRBJ1-5; 7 bases align to TRBD1. Looked up from germline, CDR1 is LNHDA and CDR2 is SQIVND (reference sequence). V dropped 10 bases and J dropped 0; count of bases not matched to a gene: 3. This CDR3 has 13 residues. CDR3 DNA: TGTGCCACCAGACAGGGTAGCAATCAGCCCCAGCATTTT. Translating it yields CATRQGSNQPQHF.

This sequence joins TRBV5-1 and TRBJ1-2; D not certain. V dropped 4 bases and J dropped 5 bases, with 21 bases sitting between them. This CDR3 contains 16 residues. Germline-derived CDR1 and CDR2 are SGHRS and YFSETQ. The CDR3 loop is CASSPHPDGLSYGYTF. CDR3 coding DNA: TGCGCCAGCAGCCCTCACCCCGACGGACTCTCGTATGGCTACACCTTC.

The CDR3 protein is CASSPIGVSTITDTQYF. CDR3 in DNA: TGTGCCAGCTCACCTATCGGGGTATCTACAATCACAGATACGCAGTATTTT. The chain combines TRBV18 with TRBJ2-3, with a weak D call TRBD2 (5 bases). Germline V lookup: CDR1 KGHSH, CDR2 LQKENI. The V gene lost 3 bases and the J gene lost 2 bases, with 18 bases spanning the gap. CDR3 length: 17 amino acids.

The chain carries TRBV19 and TRBJ2-2, with 10 bases identical to TRBD1. The V gene end was trimmed by 6 bases and the J gene end by 8 bases; junction bases not matched to a gene: 6. Germline assignment: CDR1 LNHDA and CDR2 SQIVND (reference sequence). The CDR3 length is 14 residues. CDR3 nucleotides: TGTGCCAGTAGCCCCGGGACAGGGGTGGGGGAGCTGTTTTTT. This encodes CASSPGTGVGELFF.

The V and J genes are TRBV4-2 and TRBJ2-7, with TRBD1 matching 7 bases. The germline V gene has CDR1 LGHNA and CDR2 YNFKEQ. The V and J ends lost 0 bases and 2 bases, in that order; junction bases with no gene match: 7. The CDR3 is 16 amino acids. The CDR3 spells CASSQDRDSGTYEQYF. As DNA, the CDR3 is TGTGCCAGCAGCCAAGACCGGGACAGCGGCACCTACGAGCAGTACTTC.

The rearrangement uses TRBV5-8 and TRBJ2-7; 9 bases match TRBD1. CDR3 size: 15 residues. J gave up 3 bases and V 3 bases, and 7 bases lay outside the gene matches. Germline V gene data show CDR1 as SGHTS and CDR2 as YDEGEE. CDR3 bases: TGTGCCAGCAGCTATGGCGGGACAGGGCGCTACGAGCAGTACTTC. Amino acid sequence: CASSYGGTGRYEQYF. Full variable domain (remainder filled in from reference TRBV5-8 and TRBJ2-7): EAGVTQSPTHLIKTRGQQATLRCSPISGHTSVYWYQQALGLGLQFLLWYDEGEERNRGNFPPRFSGRQFPNYSSELNVNALELEDSALYLCASSYGGTGRYEQYFGPGTRLTVT.

V usage is TRBV18 and J usage is TRBJ2-7; D gene unclear. The CDR3 length is 14 residues. Germline CDR1 reads KGHSH; CDR2 reads LQKENI. V was shortened by 4 bases and J by 5 bases, with 15 bases between the two germline ends. The DNA of the CDR3 is TGTGCCAGCTCACTACCTACGGTTCATGACGAGCAGTACTTC. Its translation is CASSLPTVHDEQYF.

V is TRBV5-1 and J is TRBJ2-2, with TRBD2 matching over 7 bases. CDR3 length equals 16 residues. V gave up 0 bases and J gave up 6 bases; unmatched junction bases: 8. Germline CDR1 and CDR2: SGHRS and YFSETQ. The DNA of the CDR3 is TGCGCCAGCAGCTTGGCTGGGACTAATGATGCCGGGGAGCTGTTTTTT. It codes for CASSLAGTNDAGELFF.

This sequence joins TRBV18 and TRBJ2-2; tentatively, D is TRBD2 (7 bases). CDR1 KGHSH and CDR2 LQKENI come from the germline V gene. V lost 2 bases and J lost 5, with 24 bases in between. The CDR3 extends over 19 amino acids. The CDR3 loop is CASSPRIAGEQGSTGELFF. CDR3 nucleotide sequence: TGTGCCAGCTCACCAAGGATTGCGGGAGAACAGGGAAGTACCGGGGAGCTGTTTTTT.

This chain joins TRBV11-2 and TRBJ2-7; 11 positions match TRBD2. The trim removed 5 bases at V and 3 bases at J, leaving 3 bases unmatched. CDR3 length equals 14 residues. The germline gives CDR1 SGHAT, CDR2 FQNNGV. CDR3 sequence: CASSRLAGLYEQYF. The CDR3 DNA follows: TGTGCCAGCAGCCGACTAGCGGGACTCTACGAGCAGTACTTC.